Only a few counts were recorded for the clone carrying this T cell receptor beta chain. What it recognizes is unknown. This specimen belongs to a study of beta chain features in type 1 diabetes. Study as a whole: 107,917,701 sorted cells were examined across all samples. Study outcomes and limitations: People with Type 1 diabetes carried modestly yet significantly shorter TCRB CDR3s in all four CD4+ subsets.

A single heparinised blood sample, averaging roughly 100 mL, was obtained per donor. Sorting based on CD45RO/CCR7/CD25/CD127/CD95/CD27 separated CD4+ naive, central memory, regulatory and stem cell-like memory cells. Germline V gene sequence: CDR1 MGHDK, CDR2 SYGVNS. The trim removed 0 bases at V and 2 bases at J, leaving 1 base unmatched. This CDR3 comprises 15 residues. Since all of the isolated RNA was reverse transcribed, expressed TCRB transcripts were what got sequenced. The protocol was immunoSEQ multiplex PCR, while the TCRdb copy is restricted to in-frame clones and leaves out a portion. The data contain about 640,000 clones, 9.5% to 15% of them singletons.

Sequencing input: naive CD4+ T cells from blood. The genes are TRBV25-1 and TRBJ2-1, with 7 bases lining up with TRBD2. This TCR derives from a young man with type 1 diabetes. The CDR3 sequence: CASSEYLAAYNEQFF. The CDR3 DNA reads as TGTGCCAGCAGTGAATACCTAGCGGCCTACAATGAGCAGTTCTTC.